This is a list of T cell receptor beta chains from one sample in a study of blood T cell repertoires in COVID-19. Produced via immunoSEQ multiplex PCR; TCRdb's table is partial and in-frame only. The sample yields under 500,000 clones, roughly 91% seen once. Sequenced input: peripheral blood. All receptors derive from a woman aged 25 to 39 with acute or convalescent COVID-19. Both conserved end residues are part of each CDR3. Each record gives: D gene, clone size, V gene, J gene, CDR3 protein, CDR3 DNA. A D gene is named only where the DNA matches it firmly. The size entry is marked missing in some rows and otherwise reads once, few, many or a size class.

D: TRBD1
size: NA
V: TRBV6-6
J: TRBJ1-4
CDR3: CASSPGTVPEKLFF
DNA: TGTGCCAGCAGCCCCGGGACAGTCCCTGAAAAACTGTTTTTT

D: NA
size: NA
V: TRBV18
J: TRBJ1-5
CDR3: CASRDGGNQPQHF
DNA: TGTGCCAGCCGTGACGGCGGTAATCAGCCCCAGCATTTT

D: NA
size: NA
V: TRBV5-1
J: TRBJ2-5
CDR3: CASSFPDRQETQYF
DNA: TGCGCCAGCAGCTTCCCTGATCGGCAAGAGACCCAGTACTTC

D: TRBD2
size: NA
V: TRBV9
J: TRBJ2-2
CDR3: CASSGRRGGGNTGELFF
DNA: TGTGCCAGCAGCGGCCGGCGGGGCGGGGGGAACACCGGGGAGCTGTTTTTT

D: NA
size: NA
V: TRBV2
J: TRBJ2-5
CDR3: CALRGRETQETQYF
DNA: TGTGCCTTAAGGGGCAGGGAAACGCAAGAGACCCAGTACTTC

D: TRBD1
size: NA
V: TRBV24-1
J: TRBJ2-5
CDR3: CATSGTDRHQETQYF
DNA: TGTGCCACCAGCGGCACGGACAGGCATCAAGAGACCCAGTACTTC

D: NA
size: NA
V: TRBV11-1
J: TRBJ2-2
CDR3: CASSSGLLTGELFF
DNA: TGTGCCAGCAGCTCGGGACTTCTCACCGGGGAGCTGTTTTTT

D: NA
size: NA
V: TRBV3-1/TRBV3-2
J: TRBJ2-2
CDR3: CASEAGTGELFF
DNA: TGTGCCAGCGAAGCGGGCACCGGGGAGCTGTTTTTT

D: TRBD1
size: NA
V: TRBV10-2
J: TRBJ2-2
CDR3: CASSDRGSRTGELFF
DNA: TGCGCCAGCAGCGACAGGGGGTCTAGAACCGGGGAGCTGTTTTTT

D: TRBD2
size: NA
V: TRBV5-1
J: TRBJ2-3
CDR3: CASSLVLGNRGADTQYF
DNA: TGCGCCAGCAGCTTGGTATTGGGGAATCGGGGGGCAGATACGCAGTATTTT

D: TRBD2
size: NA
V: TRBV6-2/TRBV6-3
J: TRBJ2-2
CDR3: CASSPLGGGASDTGELFF
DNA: TGTGCCAGCAGCCCTCTCGGCGGGGGGGCCTCTGACACCGGGGAGCTGTTTTTT

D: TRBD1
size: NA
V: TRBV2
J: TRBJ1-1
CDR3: CARRKDRDTEAFF
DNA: TGTGCCAGGAGAAAAGACAGGGACACTGAAGCTTTCTTT

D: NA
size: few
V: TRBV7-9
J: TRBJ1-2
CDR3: CASSLAYRVVF
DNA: TGTGCCAGCAGCTTAGCGTACAGGGTCGTATTC

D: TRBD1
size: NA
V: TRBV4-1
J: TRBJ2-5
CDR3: CASSPGQGGETQYF
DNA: TGCGCCAGCAGCCCGGGACAGGGCGGGGAGACCCAGTACTTC

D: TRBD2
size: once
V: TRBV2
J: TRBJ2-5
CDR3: CASSNRRLAGGFGETQYF
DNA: TGTGCCAGCAGTAACAGGCGACTAGCGGGGGGTTTTGGAGAGACCCAGTACTTC

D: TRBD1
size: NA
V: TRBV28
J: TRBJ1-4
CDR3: CASSGTGDSKLFF
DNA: TGTGCCAGCAGTGGGACAGGGGATTCAAAACTGTTTTTT

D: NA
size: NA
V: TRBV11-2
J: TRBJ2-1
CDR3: CASSLDIGGAHREQFF
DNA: TGTGCCAGCAGCTTAGATATTGGGGGGGCCCACCGAGAGCAGTTCTTC

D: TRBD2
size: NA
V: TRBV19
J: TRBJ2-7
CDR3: CASSRRGANYEQYF
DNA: TGTGCCAGTAGTCGGCGGGGGGCGAACTACGAGCAGTACTTC

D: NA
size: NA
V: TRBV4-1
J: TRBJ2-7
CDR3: CASSLERESYEQYF
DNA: TGCGCCAGCAGCCTGGAGAGGGAATCCTACGAGCAGTACTTC

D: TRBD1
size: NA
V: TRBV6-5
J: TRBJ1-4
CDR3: CASKINRGDEKLFF
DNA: TGTGCCAGCAAAATAAACAGGGGGGATGAAAAACTGTTTTTT

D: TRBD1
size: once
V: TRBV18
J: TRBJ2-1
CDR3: CASSREGQGSYNEQFF
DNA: TGTGCCAGCTCACGTGAGGGACAGGGGTCCTACAATGAGCAGTTCTTC

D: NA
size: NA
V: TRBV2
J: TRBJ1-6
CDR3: CASSESGEDNSPLHF
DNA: TGTGCCAGCAGTGAGTCCGGGGAGGATAATTCACCCCTCCACTTT

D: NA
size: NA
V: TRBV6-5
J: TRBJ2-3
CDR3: CASRTGSTDTQYF
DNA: TGTGCCAGCAGGACAGGAAGCACAGATACGCAGTATTTT

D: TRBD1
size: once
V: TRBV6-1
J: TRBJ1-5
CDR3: CASSGLPGQGSYSNQPQHF
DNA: TGTGCCAGCAGTGGGCTTCCGGGACAGGGGAGTTATAGCAATCAGCCCCAGCATTTT

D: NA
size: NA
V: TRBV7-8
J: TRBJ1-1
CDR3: CASSPPRGRSTEAFF
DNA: TGTGCCAGCAGCCCACCACGGGGGAGAAGTACTGAAGCTTTCTTT

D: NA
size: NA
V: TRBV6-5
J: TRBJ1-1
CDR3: CASRTRQKNTEAFF
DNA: TGTGCCAGCAGGACCCGACAGAAGAACACTGAAGCTTTCTTT

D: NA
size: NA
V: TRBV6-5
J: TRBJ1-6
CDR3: CASMGGPSRPLHF
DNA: TGTGCCAGCATGGGGGGGCCGTCGCGGCCCCTCCACTTT

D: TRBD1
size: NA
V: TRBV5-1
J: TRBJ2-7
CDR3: CASSPWDRGTYEQYF
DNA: TGCGCCAGCAGCCCCTGGGACAGGGGGACTTACGAGCAGTACTTC

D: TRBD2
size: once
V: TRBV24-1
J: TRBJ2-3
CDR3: CATSDPNLAGARDTQYF
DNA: TGTGCCACCAGTGACCCTAATCTAGCGGGGGCTCGAGATACGCAGTATTTT

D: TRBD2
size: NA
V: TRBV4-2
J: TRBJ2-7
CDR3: CASSQGGLAPPEQYF
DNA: TGTGCCAGCAGCCAAGGGGGACTAGCGCCCCCCGAGCAGTACTTC

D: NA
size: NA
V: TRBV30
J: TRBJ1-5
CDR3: CAWSVAGFGNQPQHF
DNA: TGTGCCTGGAGTGTAGCGGGGTTTGGCAATCAGCCCCAGCATTTT

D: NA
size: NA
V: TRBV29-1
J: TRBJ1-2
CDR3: CSVKDGGSYGYTF
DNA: TGCAGCGTAAAGGACGGAGGGAGTTATGGCTACACCTTC